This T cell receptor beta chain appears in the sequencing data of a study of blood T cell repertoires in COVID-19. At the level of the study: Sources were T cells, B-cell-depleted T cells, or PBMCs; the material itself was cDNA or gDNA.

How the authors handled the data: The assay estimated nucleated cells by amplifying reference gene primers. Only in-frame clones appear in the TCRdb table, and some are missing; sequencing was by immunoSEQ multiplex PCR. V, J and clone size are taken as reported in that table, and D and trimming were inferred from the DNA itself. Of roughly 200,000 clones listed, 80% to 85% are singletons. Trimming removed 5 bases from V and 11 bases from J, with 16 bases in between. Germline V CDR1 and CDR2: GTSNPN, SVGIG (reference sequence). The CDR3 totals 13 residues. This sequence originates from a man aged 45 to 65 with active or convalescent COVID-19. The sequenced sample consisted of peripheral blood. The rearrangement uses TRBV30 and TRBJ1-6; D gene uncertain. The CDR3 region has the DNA TGTGCCTGGGCAGGAGGTGGAGGAACACCCCTCCACTTT. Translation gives CAWAGGGGTPLHF.